The sample holds many counts of the clone carrying this T cell receptor (beta chain). All unsorted peripheral T cells were captured because whole blood was used without fractionation. Germline V gene data show CDR1 as PRHDT and CDR2 as FYEKMQ (reference sequence). The CDR3 sequence is 15 residues long. V shed 0 bases, J shed 4 bases, and the junction held 4 bases outside the gene matches. Reverse transcription used about 500 ng RNA and constant-region primers for alpha and beta. Alpha and beta chain libraries were made separately by chain-specific third strand synthesis with multiplexing indices. MiXCR was run by TCRdb on the 5' RACE reads, yielding one entry per CDR3 protein. There are approximately 4,600 distinct CDR3 sequences in the sample; around 8% occur only once, and about 29% lies in the top ten. The record originates from a study of HIV-infected patients and healthy controls.

The source is an adult with HIV infection. The rearrangement joins TRBV13 to TRBJ2-7; 9 nucleotides match TRBD1. Specimen: blood, collected before antiretroviral therapy. CDR3 sequence (DNA): TGTGCCAGCAGCTTAGGTCTGACAGGGGGTTACGAGCAGTACTTC. Protein: CASSLGLTGGYEQYF.